Included here is one T cell receptor beta chain sequence, with context. Produced via immunoSEQ multiplex PCR; TCRdb's table is partial and in-frame only. This table has 150,000 to 200,000 clones, over 80% appearing once. The entry originates in a study of blood T cell repertoires in COVID-19. Germline V CDR1 and CDR2: SGHAT, FQNNGV. The trim removed 4 bases at V and 7 bases at J, leaving 10 bases unmatched. The length of the CDR3 is 15 residues. The sequenced sample consisted of PBMCs or T cells enriched from blood (not recorded which). This clonotype originated in an older woman who had recovered from COVID-19. The V gene is TRBV11-2, the J gene TRBJ1-2; TRBD1 aligns across 9 bases. CDR3 DNA sequence: TGTGCCAGCAGCTCACCGGGACAGGGCTGGAGTGGCTACACCTTC. It encodes CASSSPGQGWSGYTF.